What follows are 18 T cell receptor beta chains derived from one specimen sequenced in a study of OX40 agonist ivuxolimab in advanced cancers. TCRdb's table, derived via immunoSEQ multiplex PCR, lists solely in-frame clones and lacks some. In the table there are some 71,000 clones, roughly 89% of which are singletons. Sample: CD4+ or CD8+ T cells sorted from blood, taken in a trial of the OX40 agonist ivuxolimab. These receptor sequences come from an adult with an advanced solid tumor such as melanoma, head and neck, liver or kidney cancer.

The V and J genes are TRBV28 and TRBJ2-3; TRBD2 agrees at 12 bases. V lost 6 bases to trimming and J lost 11 bases; unmatched junction nucleotides: 12. In germline, CDR1 is MDHEN, CDR2 SYDVKM. The CDR3 sequence is 15 residues long. The CDR3 loop is CASRPSLAGGPRQYF. DNA for the CDR3: TGTGCCAGCAGGCCATCACTAGCGGGGGGTCCAAGGCAGTATTTT. Full variable domain (missing parts from reference TRBV28 and TRBJ2-3): DVKVTQSSRYLVKRTGEKVFLECVQDMDHENMFWYRQDPGLGLRLIYFSYDVKMKEKGDIPEGYSVSREKKERFSLILESASTNQTSMYLCASRPSLAGGPRQYFGPGTRLTVL.

The chain has TRBV4-1 and TRBJ2-3; TRBD1 matches 9 bases. V was pared by 1 base and J by 1 base, with 9 bases of the junction left unmatched. The CDR3 length is 18 residues. Germline lookup yields CDR1 MGHRA and CDR2 YSYEKL. The CDR3: CASSQATGGRRRTDTQYF. The DNA for the CDR3 is TGCGCCAGCAGCCAAGCGACAGGGGGACGGCGACGCACAGATACGCAGTATTTT.

The chain recombines TRBV7-9 with TRBJ1-1, with D possibly matching TRBD1 (6 bases). Looked up from germline, CDR1 is SEHNR and CDR2 is FQNEAQ (reference sequence). Trimming left V 5 bases short and J 2 bases short, with 18 bases between. The CDR3 covers 16 residues. The CDR3 is CASSQAGTLSNTEAFF. The CDR3 DNA reads as TGTGCCAGCAGCCAAGCCGGGACACTTTCTAACACTGAAGCTTTCTTT.

The V gene is TRBV30, the J gene TRBJ1-4; 10 bases are shared with TRBD1. Germline CDR1 is GTSNPN and CDR2 is SVGIG (reference sequence). Unmatched junction bases numbered 1, after V lost 3 bases and J lost 0 bases. The CDR3 is 15 amino acids. The DNA for the CDR3 is TGTGCCTGGAGGGGGACAGGGGCAACTAATGAAAAACTGTTTTTT. This translates into CAWRGTGATNEKLFF. The variable domain in full, completed from reference TRBV30 and TRBJ1-4, reads SQTIHQWPATLVQPVGSPLSLECTVEGTSNPNLYWYRQAAGRGLQLLFYSVGIGQISSEVPQNLSASRPQDRQFILSSKKLLLSDSGFYLCAWRGTGATNEKLFFGSGTQLSVL.

J is TRBJ1-5 and V is TRBV29-1, with D hard to call. The CDR3 sequence is 15 residues long. Trimming pared 4 bases from V and 0 bases from J, leaving 13 bases between. Germline CDR1 reads SQVTM; CDR2 reads ANQGSEA. This CDR3 is CSVVLGEYSNQPQHF. Here the CDR3 DNA reads TGCAGCGTTGTTTTGGGAGAGTATAGCAATCAGCCCCAGCATTTT. The whole variable domain, remainder taken from reference TRBV29-1 and TRBJ1-5, is SAVISQKPSRDICQRGTSLTIQCQVDSQVTMMFWYRQQPGQSLTLIATANQGSEATYESGFVIDKFPISRPNLTFSTLTVSNMSPEDSSIYLCSVVLGEYSNQPQHFGDGTRLSIL.

The genes are TRBV5-4 and TRBJ1-2; D unclear. Trimming shortened V by 3 bases and J by 6 bases, and 21 bases separated the two germline ends. The length of the CDR3 is 16 residues. Germline-derived CDR1 and CDR2 are SGHNT and YYREEE (reference sequence). The CDR3: CASSSSVRRDWDGYTF. The CDR3 region has the DNA TGTGCCAGCAGCTCCTCCGTGAGGAGGGATTGGGATGGCTACACCTTC.

The chain links TRBV7-8 to TRBJ1-2; D gene ambiguous. This CDR3 is 14 amino acids long. V lost 4 bases and J 4 bases, leaving 13 bases between the germline ends. Germline CDR1 reads SGHVS; CDR2 reads FQNEAQ. The chain's CDR3 is CASSSSRILYGYTF. In nucleotides, the CDR3 is TGTGCCAGCAGCTCCTCGCGGATACTCTATGGCTACACCTTC.

The gene calls are TRBV5-6 and TRBJ2-7; 8 bases are shared with TRBD1. CDR1 is SGHDT and CDR2 is YYEEEE in the germline V gene. The V and J ends lost 0 bases and 2 bases, in that order; junction bases with no gene match: 4. The CDR3 sequence is 15 residues long. Here the CDR3 reads CASSLADRETYEQYF. The CDR3 DNA reads TGTGCCAGCAGCTTGGCGGACAGGGAAACCTACGAGCAGTACTTC.

This clone was recorded only once. This chain connects TRBV18 to TRBJ2-5, with 8 bases identical to TRBD2. Germline CDR1 and CDR2: KGHSH and LQKENI. V shed 4 bases, J shed 2 bases, and the junction held 6 bases outside the gene matches. CDR3 length: 15 amino acids. This CDR3 reads CASSRSSGPQETQYF. The CDR3 nucleotides are TGTGCCAGCTCACGGTCTAGCGGGCCTCAAGAGACCCAGTACTTC.

This clone was counted only a few times. The chain recombines TRBV2 with TRBJ2-2, with 14 bases matching TRBD2. Germline lookup yields CDR1 SNHLY and CDR2 FYNNEI. The V gene end was trimmed by 8 bases and the J gene end by 3 bases; junction bases not matched to a gene: 5. The CDR3 has 16 amino acids. The CDR3 loop reads CASVGTSGGYTGELFF. In DNA form, the CDR3 reads TGTGCCAGCGTTGGGACTAGCGGGGGATACACCGGGGAGCTGTTTTTT.

The chain couples TRBV21-1 to TRBJ2-3; the DNA was not compared with TRBD1, the D call given in the table. TRBV21-1 is shown as a pseudogene. There are 16 residues in the CDR3. CDR3 coding DNA: TGTGCCAGCAGCAAAGCTAGACGTTCCCCAGGTTATACGCAGTATTTT. Its translation: CASSKARRSPGYTQYF.

The J gene is TRBJ1-2, the V gene TRBV5-4; unclear D gene. The CDR3 totals 14 residues. V was clipped by 0 bases and J by 9 bases, with 15 bases between them. The germline V gene encodes CDR1 SGHNT and CDR2 YYREEE (reference sequence). The CDR3 coding sequence is TGTGCCAGCAGCTTGGGAGATCTCAACTACCGCTACACCTTC. This gives the protein CASSLGDLNYRYTF.

This chain connects TRBV5-6 to TRBJ1-2; 7 bases map to TRBD1. There are 13 residues in the CDR3. Unmatched junction bases numbered 6, after V lost 4 bases and J lost 6 bases. The V gene's germline CDR1 is SGHDT and CDR2 YYEEEE. The CDR3 nucleotides read TGTGCCAGCAGCCCAGGGGGGAACGATGGCTACACCTTC. It yields the protein CASSPGGNDGYTF. The variable domain in full, with the rest retrieved from reference TRBV5-6 and TRBJ1-2, is DAGVTQSPTHLIKTRGQQVTLRCSPKSGHDTVSWYQQALGQGPQFIFQYYEEEERQRGNFPDRFSGHQFPNYSSELNVNALLLGDSALYLCASSPGGNDGYTFGSGTRLTVV.

The chain carries TRBV27 and TRBJ1-5; D perhaps matches TRBD1 (5 bases). Germline CDR1 reads MNHEY; CDR2 reads SMNVEV (reference sequence). With 5 bases removed from V and 4 bases from J, the gap between germline ends came to 21 bases. This CDR3 comprises 17 residues. This CDR3 reads CASSPAAGTAGNQPQHF. In nucleotides, the CDR3 is TGTGCCAGCAGTCCTGCCGCCGGGACGGCGGGGAATCAGCCCCAGCATTTT.

The chain has TRBV5-1 and TRBJ1-1, with D maybe TRBD1 (6 bases). From germline, CDR1 is SGHRS and CDR2 YFSETQ. The V and J ends lost 6 bases and 1 base respectively, with 10 bases between them. The CDR3 sequence is 13 residues long. CDR3 sequence (DNA): TGCGCCAGCAAAGCAGGGGCGAACACTGAAGCTTTCTTT. It codes for CASKAGANTEAFF.

The rearrangement uses TRBV11-3 and TRBJ2-2; TRBD1 is a possible D gene (5 bases). The germline V gene encodes CDR1 SGHNT and CDR2 YENEEA. The CDR3 runs to 14 residues. V shed 5 bases and J shed 9 bases, with 16 bases lying between them. The CDR3 region has the DNA TGTGCCAGCAGCCCTGGGGCCACGGAAAGGGAGCTGTTTTTT. It encodes CASSPGATERELFF.

V gene TRBV5-1 combines with J gene TRBJ2-7, with D possibly matching TRBD1 (6 bases). The CDR3 consists of 17 residues. CDR1 and CDR2 (germline): SGHRS, YFSETQ. Trimming removed 0 bases from V and 0 bases from J, with 16 bases in between. The CDR3 DNA reads TGCGCCAGCAGCTTGGGGGGGCCAGGTTTTAGCTCCTACGAGCAGTACTTC. It codes for CASSLGGPGFSSYEQYF.

This clone has a single count. This sequence joins TRBV10-1 and TRBJ1-1; no clear D. CDR1 is WNHNN, CDR2 SYGVQD, per germline (reference sequence). There are 15 residues in the CDR3. Deletions cut 3 bases from V and 5 bases from J, with 16 bases between. DNA for the CDR3: TGCGCCAGCAGTGAAACGGTCGCGGGAGGAACTGAAGCTTTCTTT. Translation: CASSETVAGGTEAFF.